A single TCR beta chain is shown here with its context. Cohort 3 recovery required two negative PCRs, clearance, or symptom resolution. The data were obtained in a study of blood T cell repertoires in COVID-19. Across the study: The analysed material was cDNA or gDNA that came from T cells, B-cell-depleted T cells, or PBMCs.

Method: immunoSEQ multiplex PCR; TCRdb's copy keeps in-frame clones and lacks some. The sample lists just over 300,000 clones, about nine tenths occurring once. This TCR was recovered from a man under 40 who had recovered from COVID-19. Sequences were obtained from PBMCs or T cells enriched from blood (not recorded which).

Here the CDR3 reads CASSPTGTGLNTEAFF. In DNA form, the CDR3 reads TGTGCCAGCAGTCCCACGGGGACAGGATTGAACACTGAAGCTTTCTTT. V is TRBV2 and J is TRBJ1-1; TRBD1 aligns across 8 bases. J gave up 0 bases and V 5 bases, and 8 bases lay outside the gene matches. This CDR3 comprises 16 residues. In germline, CDR1 is SNHLY, CDR2 FYNNEI.